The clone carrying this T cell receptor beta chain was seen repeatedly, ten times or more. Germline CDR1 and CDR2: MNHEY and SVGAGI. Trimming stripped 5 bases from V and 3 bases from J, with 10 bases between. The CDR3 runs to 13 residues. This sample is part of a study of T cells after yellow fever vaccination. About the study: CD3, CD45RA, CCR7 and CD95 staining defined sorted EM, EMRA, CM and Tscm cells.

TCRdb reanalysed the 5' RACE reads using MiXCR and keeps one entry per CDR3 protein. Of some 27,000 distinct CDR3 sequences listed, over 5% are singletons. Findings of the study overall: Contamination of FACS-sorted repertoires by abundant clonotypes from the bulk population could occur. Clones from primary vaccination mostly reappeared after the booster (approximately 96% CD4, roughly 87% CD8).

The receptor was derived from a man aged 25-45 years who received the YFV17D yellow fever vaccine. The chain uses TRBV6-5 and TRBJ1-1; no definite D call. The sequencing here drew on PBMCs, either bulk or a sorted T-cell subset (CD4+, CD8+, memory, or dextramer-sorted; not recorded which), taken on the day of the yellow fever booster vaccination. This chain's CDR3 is CASSPRVDTEAFF. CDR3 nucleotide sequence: TGTGCCAGCAGTCCAAGGGTAGACACTGAAGCTTTCTTT.